This T cell receptor (beta chain) was sequenced during a study of blood T cells in healthy people across ages. Next came a second PCR, run for about 6 to 12 cycles, which used a sample-barcoded 5' primer along with a J-beta primer mix. TCRdb itself ran the 5' RACE reads through MiXCR, one entry per CDR3 protein. The sample includes more than 600,000 distinct CDR3 sequences, just under 25% of them seen just once. The CDR3 is 12 residues long. Germline V CDR1 and CDR2: LGHDT, YNNKEL (reference sequence). Isolation per sample recovered at least 6.5 million PBMCs. Total RNA amounts of at least 5.5 micrograms were extracted per sample. Whole-study findings and limits: It was the long-lived donors that had more naive CD4+ cells and higher diversity than aged donors.

This clonotype was observed a few times. The antigen remains undetermined. One junction end disagrees with the germline gene, perhaps due to a read error. The data also belong to a second study, concerning T cells of mothers and their children. As reported in that work: Sample barcodes and 2-4 random nucleotides were added by the M1S primer of the second PCR.

Sequenced: blood. This sequence was found in a boy under 18 in good health. The rearrangement links TRBV3-1 to TRBJ2-5; D unresolved. The J call may be mistaken, given a closer DNA end match to TRBJ2-1. DNA for the CDR3: TGTGCCAGCACCCAAGACCCGAATGAGCAGTTCTTC. As protein: CASTQDPNEQFF.